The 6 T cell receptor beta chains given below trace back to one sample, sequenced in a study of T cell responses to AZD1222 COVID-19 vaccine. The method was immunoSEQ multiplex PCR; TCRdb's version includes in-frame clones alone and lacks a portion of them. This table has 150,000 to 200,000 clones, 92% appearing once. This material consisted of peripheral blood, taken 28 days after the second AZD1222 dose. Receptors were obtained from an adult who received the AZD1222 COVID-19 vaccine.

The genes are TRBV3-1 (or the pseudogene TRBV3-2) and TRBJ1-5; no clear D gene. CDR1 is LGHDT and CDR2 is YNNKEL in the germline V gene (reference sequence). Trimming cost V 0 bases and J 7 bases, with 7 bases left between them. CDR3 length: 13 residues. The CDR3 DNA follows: TGTGCCAGCAGCCAAGATTGGGTACAGCCCCAGCATTTT. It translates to CASSQDWVQPQHF.

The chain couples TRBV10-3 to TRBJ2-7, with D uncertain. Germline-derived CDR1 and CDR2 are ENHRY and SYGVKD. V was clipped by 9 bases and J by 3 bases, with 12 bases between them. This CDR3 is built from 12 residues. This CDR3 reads CAIMDRSYEQYF. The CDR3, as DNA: TGTGCCATTATGGACCGGAGCTACGAGCAGTACTTC.

Here the CDR3 reads CAWSTSGTGWYNEQFF. Here the CDR3 DNA reads TGTGCCTGGAGTACCTCCGGGACAGGGTGGTACAATGAGCAGTTCTTC. This sequence joins TRBV30 and TRBJ2-1; 9 nucleotides agree with TRBD1. This CDR3 is 16 amino acids long. V lost 2 bases, J lost 4 bases, and 9 bases stayed unmatched. In germline, CDR1 is GTSNPN, CDR2 SVGIG (reference sequence).

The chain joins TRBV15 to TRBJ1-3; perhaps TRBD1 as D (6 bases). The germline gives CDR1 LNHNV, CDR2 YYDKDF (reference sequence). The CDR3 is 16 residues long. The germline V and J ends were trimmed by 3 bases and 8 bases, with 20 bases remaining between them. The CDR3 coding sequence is TGTGCCACCAGCAGCTCGGGACACCCCTTAGGGGACACCATATATTTT. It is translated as CATSSSGHPLGDTIYF.

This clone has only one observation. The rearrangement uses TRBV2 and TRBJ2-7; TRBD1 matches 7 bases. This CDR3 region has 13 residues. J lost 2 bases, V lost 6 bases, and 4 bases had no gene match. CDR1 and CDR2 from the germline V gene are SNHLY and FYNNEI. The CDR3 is CASRPTGAYEQYF. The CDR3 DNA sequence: TGTGCCAGCAGACCCACAGGGGCCTACGAGCAGTACTTC.

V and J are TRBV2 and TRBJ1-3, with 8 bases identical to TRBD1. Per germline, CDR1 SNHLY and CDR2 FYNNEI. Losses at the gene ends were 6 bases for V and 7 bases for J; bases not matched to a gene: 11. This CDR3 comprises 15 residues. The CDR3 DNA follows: TGTGCCAGCAGCACCAACAGGGGGATCGGGAACACCATATATTTT. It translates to CASSTNRGIGNTIYF. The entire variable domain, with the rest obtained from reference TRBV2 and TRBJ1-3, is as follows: EPEVTQTPSHQVTQMGQEVILRCVPISNHLYFYWYRQILGQKVEFLVSFYNNEISEKSEIFDDQFSVERPDGSNFTLKIRSTKLEDSAMYFCASSTNRGIGNTIYFGEGSWLTVV.